The table lists the clone carrying this TCR beta chain with many counts. The target antigen is unknown. This sample stems from a study of CD8 T cells in ankylosing spondylitis. Study-level findings and limits: Eight or nine highly homologous variants formed a TCR beta motif that appeared characteristic of ankylosing spondylitis blood.

There are 15 residues in the CDR3. V trimming: 5 bases; J trimming: 0 bases; junction bases outside the gene matches: 7. Germline lookup yields CDR1 DFQATT and CDR2 SNEGSKA (reference sequence). Construction of TCR beta libraries was performed using quantitative 5'-RACE with molecular barcodes. TCRdb reanalysed the 5' RACE reads using MiXCR and keeps one entry per CDR3 protein. The sample yields 250,000 to 400,000 distinct CDR3 sequences, around a tenth seen once. Specimen: blood, either unsorted or a sorted T cell fraction (not recorded which). The source of this sequence is a female donor with ankylosing spondylitis or in good health (not recorded which). V gene TRBV20-1 combines with J gene TRBJ1-5, with TRBD1 matching 7 bases. The CDR3 region is CSAWDSDYSNQPQHF. Written as DNA, the CDR3 is TGCAGTGCTTGGGACAGCGACTATAGCAATCAGCCCCAGCATTTT.